The 7 T cell receptor beta chains listed next were all sequenced from one sample in a study of control samples from healthy donors and cancer patients. Clones were read by immunoSEQ multiplex PCR, and TCRdb kept only the in-frame ones, dropping some. The sample holds 35,000 to 55,000 clones; roughly 77% are singletons and the top ten take about 15%. Specimen: formalin-fixed, paraffin-embedded tissue. These receptors came from a male donor with melanoma.

This clone was found a few times. The rearrangement joins TRBV7-3 to TRBJ2-3; TRBD2 matches 7 bases. This CDR3 has 14 amino acids. Germline V gene data show CDR1 as SGHTA and CDR2 as FQGTGA. V lost 6 bases and J lost 1; bases outside the gene matches: 4. The CDR3 coding sequence is TGTGCCAGCAGTCCTCTAGCGGGCACAGATACGCAGTATTTT. It codes for CASSPLAGTDTQYF. Combining the CDR3 with reference TRBV7-3 and TRBJ2-3 gives the whole variable domain GAGVSQTPSNKVTEKGKYVELRCDPISGHTALYWYRQSLGQGPEFLIYFQGTGAADDSGLPNDRFFAVRPEGSVSTLKIQRTERGDSAVYLCASSPLAGTDTQYFGPGTRLTVL.

This clone was picked up a small number of times. At the DNA level, this CDR3 is encoded by other sequences in the same sample as well. The chain joins TRBV10-3 to TRBJ2-2, with 8 bases lining up with TRBD1. The CDR3 has 15 residues. In germline, CDR1 is ENHRY, CDR2 SYGVKD. V dropped 2 bases and J dropped 1; count of bases not matched to a gene: 0. The CDR3 sequence: CAISEGQGNTGELFF. The CDR3 coding sequence is TGTGCCATCAGTGAGGGACAGGGGAACACCGGGGAGCTGTTTTTT.

The chain recombines TRBV18 with TRBJ2-7; possible D gene TRBD1, 5 bases. Trimming took 5 bases from V and 6 from J, leaving 8 bases between them. This CDR3 region has 11 residues. Germline V CDR1 and CDR2: KGHSH, LQKENI. CDR3: CASSKGSEQYF. Here the CDR3 DNA reads TGTGCCAGCTCAAAGGGGTCCGAGCAGTACTTC.

The chain has TRBV2 and TRBJ2-7; possible D gene TRBD2, 6 bases. Trimming took 6 bases from V and 3 from J, leaving 12 bases between them. The CDR3 covers 13 residues. The germline V gene has CDR1 SNHLY and CDR2 FYNNEI. This CDR3 reads CASRERVIYEQYF. CDR3 DNA sequence: TGTGCCAGCAGAGAGCGGGTGATCTACGAGCAGTACTTC.

A remark on this clone: A much larger clonotype is one base distant, so this may be a read error. Distinct nucleotide sequences in the sample also encode this CDR3. The V call is TRBV10-1, the J call TRBJ2-5, with 7 bases fitting TRBD2. The CDR3 has 15 amino acids. Trimming at V came to 4 bases and at J to 8 bases, leaving 13 bases not matched to a gene. Per germline, CDR1 WNHNN and CDR2 SYGVQD (reference sequence). DNA for the CDR3: TGCGCCAGCAGTGCCCGGACGGGAGGCGGGGAAACCCAGTACTTC. It encodes CASSARTGGGETQYF.

The gene calls are TRBV6-2 or TRBV6-3 and TRBJ2-5; 7 bases align to TRBD2. The trim removed 7 bases at V and 2 bases at J, leaving 10 bases unmatched. From germline, CDR1 is MNHEY and CDR2 SVGEGT. There are 15 residues in the CDR3. CDR3 coding DNA: TGTGCCAGCACCCCACTAGGGACTACACAAGAGACCCAGTACTTC. Encoded protein: CASTPLGTTQETQYF.

The genes are TRBV15 and TRBJ1-5; 10 nucleotides align to TRBD1. The length of the CDR3 is 15 residues. Trimming removed 5 bases from V and 8 bases from J; junction bases left unmatched: 9. CDR1 and CDR2 (germline): LNHNV, YYDKDF (reference sequence). CDR3 residues: CATSDRDRGTEPQHF. CDR3 in DNA: TGTGCCACCAGCGACCGGGACAGGGGTACAGAGCCCCAGCATTTT.